Following are 15 T cell receptor beta chains from one sample sequenced in a study of CD8 T cells in ankylosing spondylitis. TCRdb reprocessed the 5' RACE reads via MiXCR and lists one record per CDR3 protein. The table lists 180,000 or so distinct CDR3 sequences, under 14% of them singletons. The sequenced sample was blood, either unsorted or a sorted T cell fraction (not recorded which). The source of these receptors is a male donor with ankylosing spondylitis or in good health (not recorded which).

This clonotype was picked up a small number of times. The chain is built from TRBV6-1 and TRBJ1-5, with D unresolved. Per germline, CDR1 MNHNS and CDR2 SASEGT. The CDR3 covers 15 residues. V lost 6 bases and J lost 4, with 16 bases in between. CDR3 amino acids: CASRWNYDSNQPQHF. The CDR3 coding sequence is TGTGCCAGCAGGTGGAACTACGACTCGAATCAGCCCCAGCATTTT.

This chain connects TRBV7-2 to TRBJ1-4; tentatively, D is TRBD1 (6 bases). Germline V gene data show CDR1 as SGHTA and CDR2 as FQGNSA. V was clipped by 3 bases and J by 0 bases, with 8 bases between them. The CDR3 loop spans 15 amino acids. The CDR3 region has the DNA TGTGCCAGCAGCTTGACAGGTTCAACTAATGAAAAACTGTTTTTT. Protein sequence: CASSLTGSTNEKLFF.

At least ten counts were recorded for this clonotype. V usage is TRBV27 and J usage is TRBJ1-5; D unclear. V was shortened by 5 bases and J by 4 bases, with 9 bases between the two germline ends. The CDR3 is 13 amino acids. Germline V gene data show CDR1 as MNHEY and CDR2 as SMNVEV (reference sequence). The CDR3, as DNA: TGTGCCAGCAGTCCGGGGAGGAATCAGCCCCAGCATTTT. Its translation is CASSPGRNQPQHF.

This clonotype has ten or more counts. J is TRBJ2-7 and V is TRBV28, with D perhaps matching TRBD1 (6 bases). Trimming pared 8 bases from V and 2 bases from J, leaving 10 bases between. Germline V gives CDR1 MDHEN, CDR2 SYDVKM. The CDR3 contains 12 residues. The CDR3 DNA sequence: TGTGCCAGCGCCCAGGGGCCCTACGAGCAGTACTTC. It translates to CASAQGPYEQYF.

In its sample, this clonotype was seen a few times. The gene calls are TRBV20-1 and TRBJ1-2; D remains ambiguous. Trimming pared 0 bases from V and 6 bases from J, leaving 20 bases between. The CDR3 is 16 amino acids. Germline V CDR1 and CDR2: DFQATT, SNEGSKA (reference sequence). The CDR3 coding sequence is TGCAGTGCTAGAGATCGATTGGTATCCTACGGGAATGGCTACACCTTC. Protein product: CSARDRLVSYGNGYTF.

In this sample, this clonotype turned up many times. V is TRBV6-2 or TRBV6-3 and J is TRBJ2-1; a possible D gene is TRBD2 (6 bases). Germline V lookup: CDR1 MNHEY, CDR2 SVGEGT. Trimming removed 0 bases at V and 1 base at J, with 13 bases between. The CDR3 is made up of 17 amino acids. CDR3 amino acids: CASSYSTPGVSYNEQFF. Written as DNA, the CDR3 is TGTGCCAGCAGTTACTCGACGCCGGGGGTTTCCTACAATGAGCAGTTCTTC.

Points on this clonotype: This may arise from a read error, as a much more abundant clone is one base away. The V call is TRBV27, the J call TRBJ2-6; 7 nucleotides line up with TRBD2. V lost 10 bases, J lost 2 bases, and 5 bases stayed unmatched. CDR3 length: 14 amino acids. Per the germline V gene, CDR1 is MNHEY and CDR2 is SMNVEV (reference sequence). CDR3 amino acids: CATRRGAGANVLTF. The CDR3 DNA is TGTGCCACCCGACGGGGGGCTGGGGCCAACGTCCTGACTTTC.

This clonotype has ten or more counts. The chain employs TRBV20-1 and TRBJ2-1; a weak D match, TRBD2 (6 bases). The V end was cut by 1 base, the J end by 1 base, with 8 bases between. The germline V gene has CDR1 DFQATT and CDR2 SNEGSKA (reference sequence). The CDR3 is 14 residues long. The CDR3 nucleotides read TGCAGTGCTAGAGGTCTAGCGTCCTACAATGAGCAGTTCTTC. Translated, it gives CSARGLASYNEQFF.

This clonotype showed up many times. This rearrangement joins TRBV5-1 to TRBJ1-1; the D is unclear. CDR3 length: 13 amino acids. V was cut by 6 bases and J by 5 bases, with 14 bases left in between. Germline V gene data show CDR1 as SGHRS and CDR2 as YFSETQ. In nucleotides, the CDR3 is TGCGCCAGCAAAGAGGGAGATCGGACTGAAGCTTTCTTT. Amino acids: CASKEGDRTEAFF.

The table lists this clonotype with many counts. V gene TRBV10-3 combines with J gene TRBJ2-2; 14 positions agree with TRBD2. J was trimmed by 6 bases and V by 10 bases; bases with no gene match: 10. The CDR3 is 16 residues long. Germline CDR1 ENHRY, CDR2 SYGVKD. The CDR3 loop is CATTGTSGRGSGELFF. The CDR3 DNA sequence: TGTGCCACCACTGGGACTAGCGGGAGAGGATCCGGGGAGCTGTTTTTT.

This clonotype has only a few counts. The chain combines TRBV7-7 with TRBJ1-3; D may be TRBD1 (5 bases). Germline V gene sequence: CDR1 SSHAT, CDR2 FNYEAQ (reference sequence). V was shortened by 5 bases and J by 8 bases, with 19 bases between the two germline ends. The CDR3 sequence is 15 residues long. The CDR3 DNA reads TGTGCCAGCAGCCCCCTAGGACTACAGGATCACACCATATATTTT. Translating gives CASSPLGLQDHTIYF.

The sample holds many counts of this clonotype. The chain recombines TRBV2 with TRBJ2-3; D not resolved. Trimming removed 3 bases at V and 5 bases at J, with 18 bases between. The CDR3 loop spans 16 amino acids. The V gene's germline CDR1 is SNHLY and CDR2 FYNNEI. In DNA form, the CDR3 reads TGTGCCAGCAGTGAGGGAAGGGTCCCACGGCAAGATACGCAGTATTTT. Encoded protein: CASSEGRVPRQDTQYF.

This clonotype was seen at least ten times. This chain connects TRBV5-4 to TRBJ2-2, with a tentative D call TRBD2 (6 bases). Trimming removed 4 bases from V and 0 bases from J, with 10 bases in between. This CDR3 comprises 15 residues. Looked up from germline, CDR1 is SGHNT and CDR2 is YYREEE (reference sequence). The CDR3: CASSPGLANTGELFF. The DNA of the CDR3 is TGTGCCAGCAGCCCGGGACTTGCGAACACCGGGGAGCTGTTTTTT.

In this sample, this clonotype turned up a few times. The V call is TRBV6-5, the J call TRBJ2-3, with 10 bases lining up with TRBD2. CDR1 is MNHEY and CDR2 is SVGAGI in the germline V gene. This CDR3 is built from 18 residues. The V and J ends lost 2 bases and 3 bases, in that order; junction bases with no gene match: 11. This CDR3 is CASSYNGVAGGPTDTQYF. The CDR3 bases are TGTGCCAGCAGTTACAACGGGGTAGCGGGGGGCCCTACAGATACGCAGTATTTT.

There are a few counts of this clonotype. This chain connects TRBV10-3 to TRBJ2-3, with 14 bases matching TRBD2. V trimming: 6 bases; J trimming: 6 bases; junction bases outside the gene matches: 5. The CDR3 is made up of 15 amino acids. CDR1 and CDR2 from the germline V gene are ENHRY and SYGVKD. The CDR3 region is CAISLTSGGADTQYF. The CDR3 DNA reads TGTGCCATCAGCCTGACTAGCGGGGGGGCCGATACGCAGTATTTT.